This T cell receptor beta chain was recorded in a study of blood T cell repertoires in COVID-19. Study-level information: The United States, Italy and Spain provided the acute and convalescent COVID-19 samples.

As originally analysed: Estimation of nucleated cell counts was performed using reference gene primer amplification. The data were produced by immunoSEQ multiplex PCR, yet TCRdb's version contains in-frame clones alone and is incomplete. The V and J calls and clone size come from that table; D and trimming were worked out from the DNA. The table records 200,000 or so clones, around 80% of them present only once. Trimming pared 4 bases from V and 4 bases from J, leaving 16 bases between. CDR3 size: 15 residues. Germline CDR1 and CDR2: SGHVS and FNYEAQ. The chain links TRBV7-6 to TRBJ1-1; tentative D call: TRBD1 (6 bases). Sequencing used peripheral blood. This clonotype originated in a human donor with acute or convalescent COVID-19. The donor label of this sample is uncertain. This CDR3 reads CASSSSAGAPTEAFF. CDR3 coding DNA: TGTGCCAGCAGCTCCTCGGCGGGGGCACCCACTGAAGCTTTCTTT.